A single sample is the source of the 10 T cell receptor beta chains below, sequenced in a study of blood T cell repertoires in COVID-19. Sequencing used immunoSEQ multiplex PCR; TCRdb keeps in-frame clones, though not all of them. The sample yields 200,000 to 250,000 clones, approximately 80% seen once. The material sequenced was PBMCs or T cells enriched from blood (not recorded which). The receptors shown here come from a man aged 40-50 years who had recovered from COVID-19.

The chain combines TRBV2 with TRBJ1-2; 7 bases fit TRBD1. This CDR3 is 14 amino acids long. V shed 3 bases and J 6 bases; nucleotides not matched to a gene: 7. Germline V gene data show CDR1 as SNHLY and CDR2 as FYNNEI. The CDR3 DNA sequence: TGTGCCAGCAGTGACCCGACAGGGTGGGATGGCTACACCTTC. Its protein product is CASSDPTGWDGYTF.

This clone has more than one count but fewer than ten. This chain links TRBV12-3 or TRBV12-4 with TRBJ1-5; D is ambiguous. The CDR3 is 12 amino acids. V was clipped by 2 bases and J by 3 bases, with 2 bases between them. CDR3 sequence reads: CASSLLNQPQHF. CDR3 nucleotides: TGTGCCAGCAGTTTACTCAATCAGCCCCAGCATTTT.

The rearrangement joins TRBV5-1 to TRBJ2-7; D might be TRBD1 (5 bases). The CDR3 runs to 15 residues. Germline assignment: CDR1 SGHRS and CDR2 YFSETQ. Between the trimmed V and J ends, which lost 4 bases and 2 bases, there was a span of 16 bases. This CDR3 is CASSTGGASTYEQYF. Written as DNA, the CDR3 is TGCGCCAGCAGCACGGGTGGGGCCAGCACCTACGAGCAGTACTTC.

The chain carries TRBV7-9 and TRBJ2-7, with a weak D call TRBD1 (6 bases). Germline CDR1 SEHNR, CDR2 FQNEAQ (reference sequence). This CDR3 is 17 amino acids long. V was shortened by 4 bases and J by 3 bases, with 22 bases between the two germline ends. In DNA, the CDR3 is TGTGCCAGCAGCTCGGGAAACGGCCGAAGAGGGGGCTACGAGCAGTACTTC. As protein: CASSSGNGRRGGYEQYF.

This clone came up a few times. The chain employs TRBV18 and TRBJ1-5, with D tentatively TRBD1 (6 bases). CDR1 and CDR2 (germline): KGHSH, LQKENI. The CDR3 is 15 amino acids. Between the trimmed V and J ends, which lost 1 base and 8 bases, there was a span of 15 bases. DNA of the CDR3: TGTGCCAGCTCACCACGGACAGACCCCTTAGAGCCCCAGCATTTT. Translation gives CASSPRTDPLEPQHF.

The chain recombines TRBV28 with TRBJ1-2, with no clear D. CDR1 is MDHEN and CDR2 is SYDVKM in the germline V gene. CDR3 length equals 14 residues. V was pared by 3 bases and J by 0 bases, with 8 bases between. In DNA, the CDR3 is TGTGCCAGCAGTTTGCCGAACACTAACTATGGCTACACCTTC. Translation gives CASSLPNTNYGYTF.

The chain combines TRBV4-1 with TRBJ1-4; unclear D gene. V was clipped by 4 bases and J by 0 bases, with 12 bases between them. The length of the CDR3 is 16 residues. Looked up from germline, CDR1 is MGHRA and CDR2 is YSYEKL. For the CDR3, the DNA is TGCGCCAGCAGCCTCTCCATCCCGGCAACTAATGAAAAACTGTTTTTT. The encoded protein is CASSLSIPATNEKLFF.

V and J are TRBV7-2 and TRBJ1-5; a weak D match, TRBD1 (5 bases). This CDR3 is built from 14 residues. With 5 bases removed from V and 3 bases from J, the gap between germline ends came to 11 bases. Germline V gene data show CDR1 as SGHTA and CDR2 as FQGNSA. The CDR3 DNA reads TGTGCCAGCAGCCAACAGGCACTCAATCAGCCCCAGCATTTT. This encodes CASSQQALNQPQHF.

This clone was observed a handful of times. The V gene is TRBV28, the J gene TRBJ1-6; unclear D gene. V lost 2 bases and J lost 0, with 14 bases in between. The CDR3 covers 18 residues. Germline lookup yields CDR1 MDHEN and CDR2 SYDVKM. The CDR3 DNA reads TGTGCCAGCAGTTTACCCATCGGCGGGAGCTCCTATAATTCACCCCTCCACTTT. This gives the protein CASSLPIGGSSYNSPLHF.

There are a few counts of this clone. This CDR3 is CASSFTYNEQFF. Written as DNA, the CDR3 is TGTGCCAGCAGTTTTACCTACAATGAGCAGTTCTTC. This chain uses TRBV28 with TRBJ2-1; D gene unclear. Germline lookup yields CDR1 MDHEN and CDR2 SYDVKM. The V and J ends lost 3 bases and 2 bases respectively, with 2 bases between them. The CDR3 consists of 12 residues.